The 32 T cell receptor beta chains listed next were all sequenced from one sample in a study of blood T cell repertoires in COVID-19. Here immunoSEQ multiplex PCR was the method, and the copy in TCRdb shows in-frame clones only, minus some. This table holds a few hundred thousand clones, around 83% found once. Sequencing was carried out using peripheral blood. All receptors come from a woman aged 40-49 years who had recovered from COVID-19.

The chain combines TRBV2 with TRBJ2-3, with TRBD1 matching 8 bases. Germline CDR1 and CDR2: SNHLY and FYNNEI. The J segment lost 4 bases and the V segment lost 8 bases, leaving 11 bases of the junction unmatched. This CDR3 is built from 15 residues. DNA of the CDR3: TGTGCCAGCCTAGACTGGACAGGGAGGTCAGATACGCAGTATTTT. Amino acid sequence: CASLDWTGRSDTQYF.

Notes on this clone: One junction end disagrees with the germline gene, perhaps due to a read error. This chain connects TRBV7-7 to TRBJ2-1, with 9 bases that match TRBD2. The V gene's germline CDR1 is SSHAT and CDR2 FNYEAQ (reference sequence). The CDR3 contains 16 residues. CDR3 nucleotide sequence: TGTGCTAGCAGCTCAGAGCCTAGCGGGGAGTACAATGAGCAGTTCTTC. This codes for CASSSEPSGEYNEQFF.

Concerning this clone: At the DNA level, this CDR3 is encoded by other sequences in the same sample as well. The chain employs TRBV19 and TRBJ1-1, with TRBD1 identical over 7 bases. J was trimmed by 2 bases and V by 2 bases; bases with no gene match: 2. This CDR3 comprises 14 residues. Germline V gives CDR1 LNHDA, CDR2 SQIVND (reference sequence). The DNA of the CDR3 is TGTGCCAGTAGTATACAGGGGGGCAACACTGAAGCTTTCTTT. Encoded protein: CASSIQGGNTEAFF.

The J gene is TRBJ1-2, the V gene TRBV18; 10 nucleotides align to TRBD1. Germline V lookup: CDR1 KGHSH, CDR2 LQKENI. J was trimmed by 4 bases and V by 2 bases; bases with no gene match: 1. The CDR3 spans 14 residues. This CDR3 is CASSPDRGPYGYTF. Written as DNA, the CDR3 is TGTGCCAGCTCACCAGACAGGGGGCCCTATGGCTACACCTTC.

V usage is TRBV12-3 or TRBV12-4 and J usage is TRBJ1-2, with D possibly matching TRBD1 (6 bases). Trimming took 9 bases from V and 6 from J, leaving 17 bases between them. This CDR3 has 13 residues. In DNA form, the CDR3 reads TGTGCCAGGACTACAGGGAATCGAGATGGCTACACCTTC. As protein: CARTTGNRDGYTF.

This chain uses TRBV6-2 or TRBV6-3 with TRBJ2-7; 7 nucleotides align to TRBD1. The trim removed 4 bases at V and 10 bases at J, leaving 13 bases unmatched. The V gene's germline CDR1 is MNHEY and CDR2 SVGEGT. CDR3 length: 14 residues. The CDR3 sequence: CASSSTGTLHPQYF. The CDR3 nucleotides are TGTGCCAGCAGTTCGACAGGGACCCTCCACCCCCAGTACTTC.

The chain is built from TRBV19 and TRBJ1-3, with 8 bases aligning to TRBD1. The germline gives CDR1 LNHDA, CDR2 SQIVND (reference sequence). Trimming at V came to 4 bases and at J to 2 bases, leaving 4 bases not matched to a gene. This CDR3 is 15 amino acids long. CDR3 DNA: TGTGCCAGTAGTACGACAGGGGAAGCTGGAAACACCATATATTTT. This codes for CASSTTGEAGNTIYF.

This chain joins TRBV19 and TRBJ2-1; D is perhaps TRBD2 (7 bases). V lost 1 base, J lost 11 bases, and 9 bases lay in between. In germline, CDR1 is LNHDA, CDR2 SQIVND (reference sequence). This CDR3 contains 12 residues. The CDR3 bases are TGTGCCAGTAGTATAGGGGGGGGCCAGCAGTTCTTC. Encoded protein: CASSIGGGQQFF.

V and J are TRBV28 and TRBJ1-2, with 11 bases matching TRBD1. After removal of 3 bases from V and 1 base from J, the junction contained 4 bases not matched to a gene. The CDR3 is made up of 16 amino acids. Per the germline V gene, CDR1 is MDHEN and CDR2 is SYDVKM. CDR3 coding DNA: TGTGCCAGCAGTTTGCAAGGGACAGGGGGTAACTATGGCTACACCTTC. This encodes CASSLQGTGGNYGYTF.

CDR3 nucleotides: TGTGCCAGCAGCTTCGGGTTACAGGGGGATTATAGCAATCAGCCCCAGCATTTT. Translated, it gives CASSFGLQGDYSNQPQHF. The rearrangement joins TRBV7-9 to TRBJ1-5, with TRBD1 identical over 8 bases. Germline assignment: CDR1 SEHNR and CDR2 FQNEAQ (reference sequence). The V gene end was trimmed by 3 bases and the J gene end by 0 bases; junction bases not matched to a gene: 10. This CDR3 is 18 amino acids long.

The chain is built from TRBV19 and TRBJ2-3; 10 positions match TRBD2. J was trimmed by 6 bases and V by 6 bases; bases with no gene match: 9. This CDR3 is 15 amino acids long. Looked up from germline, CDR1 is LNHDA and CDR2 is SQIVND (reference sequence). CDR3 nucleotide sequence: TGTGCCAGTAGGAAAGCGGGGGGGAATTTGGATACGCAGTATTTT. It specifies CASRKAGGNLDTQYF.

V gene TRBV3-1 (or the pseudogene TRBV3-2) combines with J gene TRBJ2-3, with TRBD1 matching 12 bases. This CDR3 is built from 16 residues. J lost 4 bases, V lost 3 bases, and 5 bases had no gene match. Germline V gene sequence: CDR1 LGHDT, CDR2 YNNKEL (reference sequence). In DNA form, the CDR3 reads TGTGCCAGCAGCCATATGGGACAGGGGGCGGCAGATACGCAGTATTTT. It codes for CASSHMGQGAADTQYF.

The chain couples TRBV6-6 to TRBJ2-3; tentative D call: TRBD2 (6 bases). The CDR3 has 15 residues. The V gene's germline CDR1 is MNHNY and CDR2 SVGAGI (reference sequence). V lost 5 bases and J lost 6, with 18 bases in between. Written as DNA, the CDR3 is TGTGCCAGCAGTAACGGGTGGGGGGAAGTGGATACGCAGTATTTT. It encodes CASSNGWGEVDTQYF.

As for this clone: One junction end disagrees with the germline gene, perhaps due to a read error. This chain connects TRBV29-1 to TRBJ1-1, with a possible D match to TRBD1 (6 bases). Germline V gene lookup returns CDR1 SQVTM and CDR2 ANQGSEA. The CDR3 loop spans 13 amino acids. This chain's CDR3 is CSADRFMNAEAFF. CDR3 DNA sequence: TGCAGCGCTGACAGGTTCATGAACGCTGAAGCTTTCTTT.

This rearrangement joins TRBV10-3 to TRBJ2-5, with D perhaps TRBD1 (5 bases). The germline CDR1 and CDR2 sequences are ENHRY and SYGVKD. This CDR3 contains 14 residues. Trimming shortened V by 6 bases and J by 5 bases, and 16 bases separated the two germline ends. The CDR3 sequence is CAIRDTPTAETQYF. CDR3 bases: TGTGCCATCAGGGACACCCCCACGGCGGAGACCCAGTACTTC.

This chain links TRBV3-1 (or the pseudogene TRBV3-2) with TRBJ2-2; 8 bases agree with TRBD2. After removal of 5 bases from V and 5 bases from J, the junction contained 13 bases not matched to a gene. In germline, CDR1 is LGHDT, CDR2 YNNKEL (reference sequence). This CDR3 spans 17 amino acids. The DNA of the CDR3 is TGTGCCAGCAGCGAGCCGAAGACTAGCGCGGGTACCGGGGAGCTGTTTTTT. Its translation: CASSEPKTSAGTGELFF.

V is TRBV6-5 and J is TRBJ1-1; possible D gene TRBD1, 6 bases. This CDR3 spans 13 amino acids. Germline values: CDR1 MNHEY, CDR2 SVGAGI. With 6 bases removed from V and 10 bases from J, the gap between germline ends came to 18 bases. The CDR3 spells CASRGHSVGLAFF. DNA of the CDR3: TGTGCCAGCAGGGGACATAGCGTCGGTTTAGCTTTCTTT.

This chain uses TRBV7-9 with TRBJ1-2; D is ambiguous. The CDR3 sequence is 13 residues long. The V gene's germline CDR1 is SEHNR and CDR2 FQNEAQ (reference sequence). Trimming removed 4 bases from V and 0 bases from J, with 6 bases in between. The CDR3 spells CASSSRANYGYTF. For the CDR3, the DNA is TGTGCCAGCAGCTCGAGAGCTAACTATGGCTACACCTTC.

CDR3 sequence reads: CASSGQRVTNYGYTF. Here the CDR3 DNA reads TGTGCCAGCAGCGGACAGCGCGTAACTAACTATGGCTACACCTTC. The chain recombines TRBV9 with TRBJ1-2; tentatively, D is TRBD1 (5 bases). Per germline, CDR1 SGDLS and CDR2 YYNGEE. V lost 3 bases, J lost 0 bases, and 12 bases lay in between. The CDR3 spans 15 residues.

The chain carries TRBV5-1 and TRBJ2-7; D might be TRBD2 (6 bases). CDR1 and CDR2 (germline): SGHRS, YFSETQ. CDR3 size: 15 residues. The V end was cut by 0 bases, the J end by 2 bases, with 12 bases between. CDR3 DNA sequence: TGCGCCAGCAGCTTGGTGGTCGGCGGGGCCTACGAGCAGTACTTC. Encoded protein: CASSLVVGGAYEQYF.

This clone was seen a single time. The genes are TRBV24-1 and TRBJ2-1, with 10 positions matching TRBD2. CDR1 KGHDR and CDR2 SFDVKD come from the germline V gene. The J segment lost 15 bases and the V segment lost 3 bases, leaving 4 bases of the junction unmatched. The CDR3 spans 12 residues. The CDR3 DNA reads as TGTGCCACCAGTGATCCTAGCGGGAGTTTGTTCTTC. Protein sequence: CATSDPSGSLFF.

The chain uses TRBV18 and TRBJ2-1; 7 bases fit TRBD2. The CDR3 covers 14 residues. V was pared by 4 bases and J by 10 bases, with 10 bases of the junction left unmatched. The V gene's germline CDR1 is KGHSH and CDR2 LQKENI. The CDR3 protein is CASSLIKNGGEQFF. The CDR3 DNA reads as TGTGCCAGCTCACTCATCAAAAACGGGGGGGAGCAGTTCTTC. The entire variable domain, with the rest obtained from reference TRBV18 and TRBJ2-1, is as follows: NAGVMQNPRHLVRRRGQEARLRCSPMKGHSHVYWYRQLPEEGLKFMVYLQKENIIDESGMPKERFSAEFPKEGPSILRIQQVVRGDSAAYFCASSLIKNGGEQFFGPGTRLTVL.

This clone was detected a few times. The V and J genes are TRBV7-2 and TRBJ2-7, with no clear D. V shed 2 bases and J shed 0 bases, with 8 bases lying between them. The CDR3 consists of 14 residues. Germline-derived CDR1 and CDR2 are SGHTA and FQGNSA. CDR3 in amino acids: CASSLKLSSYEQYF. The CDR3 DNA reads TGTGCCAGCAGCTTAAAGCTGAGCTCCTACGAGCAGTACTTC.

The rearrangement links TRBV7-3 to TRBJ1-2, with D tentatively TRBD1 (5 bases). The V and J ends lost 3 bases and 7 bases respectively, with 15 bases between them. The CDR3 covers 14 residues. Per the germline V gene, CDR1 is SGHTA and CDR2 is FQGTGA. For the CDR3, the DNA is TGTGCCAGCAGCTTGGCAGCTCGCGGGGCTGGCTACACCTTC. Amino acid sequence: CASSLAARGAGYTF.

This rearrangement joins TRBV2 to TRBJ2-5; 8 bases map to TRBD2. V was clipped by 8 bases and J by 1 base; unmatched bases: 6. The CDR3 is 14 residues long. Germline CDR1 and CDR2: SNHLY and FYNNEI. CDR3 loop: CASRSGGTQETQYF. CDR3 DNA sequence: TGTGCCAGCCGTTCGGGGGGGACCCAAGAGACCCAGTACTTC. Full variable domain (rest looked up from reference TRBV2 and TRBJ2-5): EPEVTQTPSHQVTQMGQEVILRCVPISNHLYFYWYRQILGQKVEFLVSFYNNEISEKSEIFDDQFSVERPDGSNFTLKIRSTKLEDSAMYFCASRSGGTQETQYFGPGTRLLVL.

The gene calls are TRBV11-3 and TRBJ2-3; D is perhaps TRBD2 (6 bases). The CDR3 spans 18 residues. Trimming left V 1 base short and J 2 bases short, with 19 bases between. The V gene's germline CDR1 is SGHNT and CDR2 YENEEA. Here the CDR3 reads CASSLGISFAGNTDTQYF. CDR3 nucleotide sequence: TGTGCCAGCAGCTTAGGAATTAGTTTCGCGGGGAACACAGATACGCAGTATTTT.

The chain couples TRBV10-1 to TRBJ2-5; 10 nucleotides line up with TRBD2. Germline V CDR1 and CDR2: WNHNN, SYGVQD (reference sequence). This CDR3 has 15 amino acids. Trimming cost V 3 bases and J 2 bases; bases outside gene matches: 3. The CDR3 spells CASSDPSGGQETQYF. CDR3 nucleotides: TGCGCCAGCAGTGATCCTAGCGGGGGACAAGAGACCCAGTACTTC.

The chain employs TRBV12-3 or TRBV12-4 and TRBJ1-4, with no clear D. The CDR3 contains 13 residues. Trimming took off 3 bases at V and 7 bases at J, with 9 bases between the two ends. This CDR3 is CASSLSLSEKLFF. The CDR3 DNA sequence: TGTGCCAGCAGTTTGTCCCTAAGTGAAAAACTGTTTTTT.

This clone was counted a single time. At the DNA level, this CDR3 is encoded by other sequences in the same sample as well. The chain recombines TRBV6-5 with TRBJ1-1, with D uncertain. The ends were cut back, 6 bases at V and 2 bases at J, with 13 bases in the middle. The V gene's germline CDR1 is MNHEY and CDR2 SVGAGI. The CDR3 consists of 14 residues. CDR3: CASSLEGGNTEAFF. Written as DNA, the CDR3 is TGTGCCAGCAGCCTCGAGGGTGGTAACACTGAAGCTTTCTTT.

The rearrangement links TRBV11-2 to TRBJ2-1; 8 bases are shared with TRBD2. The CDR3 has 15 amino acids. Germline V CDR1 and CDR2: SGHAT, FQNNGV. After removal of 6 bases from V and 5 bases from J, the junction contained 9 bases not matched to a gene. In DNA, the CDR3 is TGTGCCAGCAGACAAACGGGGGGGCCCCACAATGAGCAGTTCTTC. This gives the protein CASRQTGGPHNEQFF.

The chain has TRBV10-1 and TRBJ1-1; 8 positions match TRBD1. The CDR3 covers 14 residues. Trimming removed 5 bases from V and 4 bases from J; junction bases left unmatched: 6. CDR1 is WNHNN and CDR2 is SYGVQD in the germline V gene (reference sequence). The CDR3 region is CASSSYTGGTEAFF. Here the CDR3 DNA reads TGCGCCAGCAGTTCTTACACAGGGGGCACTGAAGCTTTCTTT.

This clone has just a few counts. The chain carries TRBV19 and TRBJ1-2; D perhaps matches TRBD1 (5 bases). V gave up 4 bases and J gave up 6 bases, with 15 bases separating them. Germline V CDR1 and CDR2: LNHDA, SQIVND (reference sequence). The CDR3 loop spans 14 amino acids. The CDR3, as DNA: TGTGCCAGTAGTACATGGGACTTGGGCCATGGCTACACCTTC. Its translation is CASSTWDLGHGYTF.